The rows below give T cell receptor beta chains drawn from one sample of a study of blood T cell repertoires in COVID-19. The assay was immunoSEQ multiplex PCR, and TCRdb's table has in-frame clones only and misses some. The repertoire has roughly 92,000 clones, around nine tenths of them found once; the top ten carry approximately 4.4%. The specimen sequenced was peripheral blood. These receptors all come from an elderly woman with acute or convalescent COVID-19. The CDR3 runs from the conserved cysteine through the conserved F or W. The D gene is left open where the match is weak. Part of the rows lack a size; the others show once, few, many or a class for expanded clones.

J gene: TRBJ2-7
clone size: -
D gene: TRBD1
V gene: TRBV11-3
CDR3 DNA: TGTGCCAGCAGCTTAGACGGACAGGGAAGCTACGAGCAGTACTTC
CDR3 protein: CASSLDGQGSYEQYF

J gene: TRBJ1-2
clone size: -
D gene: -
V gene: TRBV19
CDR3 DNA: TGTGCCAGCCTCCCGAATGCAGGGCTAGGGAATGGCTACACCTTC
CDR3 protein: CASLPNAGLGNGYTF

J gene: TRBJ2-3
clone size: -
D gene: TRBD2
V gene: TRBV12-5
CDR3 DNA: TGTGCTAGTGGTTCGGGGCGGGAGACCACAGATACGCAGTATTTT
CDR3 protein: CASGSGRETTDTQYF

J gene: TRBJ1-4
clone size: -
D gene: -
V gene: TRBV19
CDR3 DNA: TGTGCCAGTAGTTACAGGGCCTCTAATGAAAAACTGTTTTTT
CDR3 protein: CASSYRASNEKLFF

J gene: TRBJ1-1
clone size: -
D gene: TRBD1
V gene: TRBV16
CDR3 DNA: TGTGCCAGCAGCTCGGGACAGACCTATGAAGCTTTCTTT
CDR3 protein: CASSSGQTYEAFF

J gene: TRBJ2-1
clone size: -
D gene: -
V gene: TRBV23-1
CDR3 DNA: TGCGCCAGCGGCCGGAGGCGTTTAGGGAATGAGCAGTTCTTC
CDR3 protein: CASGRRRLGNEQFF

J gene: TRBJ2-6
clone size: once
D gene: -
V gene: TRBV9
CDR3 DNA: TGTGCCAGCGGTTATAGCTCTGGGGCCAACGTCCTGACTTTC
CDR3 protein: CASGYSSGANVLTF

J gene: TRBJ2-5
clone size: few
D gene: -
V gene: TRBV13
CDR3 DNA: TGTGCCAGCAGCTTACGGGGGAGGGAGACCCAGTACTTC
CDR3 protein: CASSLRGRETQYF

J gene: TRBJ2-5
clone size: -
D gene: TRBD2
V gene: TRBV6-5
CDR3 DNA: TGTGCCAGCAGTTACTCATGGACTAGCGAGGGGACCCAGTACTTC
CDR3 protein: CASSYSWTSEGTQYF

J gene: TRBJ1-2
clone size: -
D gene: -
V gene: TRBV9
CDR3 DNA: TGTGCCAGCAGCGTAGCACCAATGTCAGGTCCTAACTATGGCTACACCTTC
CDR3 protein: CASSVAPMSGPNYGYTF

J gene: TRBJ2-3
clone size: -
D gene: TRBD2
V gene: TRBV11-2
CDR3 DNA: TGTGCCAGCAGCCCCGGGACTACCACTAGCACAGATACGCAGTATTTT
CDR3 protein: CASSPGTTTSTDTQYF

J gene: TRBJ1-5
clone size: -
D gene: TRBD1
V gene: TRBV19
CDR3 DNA: TGTGCCAGTAAAGTCTCGGGACAGGGCATTGGGCCCCAGCATTTT
CDR3 protein: CASKVSGQGIGPQHF

J gene: TRBJ1-4
clone size: -
D gene: TRBD1
V gene: TRBV30
CDR3 DNA: TGTGCCTGGAGCCCATACAGGGGGGACAGAGGGGAAAAACTGTTTTTT
CDR3 protein: CAWSPYRGDRGEKLFF

J gene: TRBJ1-4
clone size: -
D gene: TRBD1
V gene: TRBV2
CDR3 DNA: TGTGCCAGCAGGAGGGACAGAAACTATGAAAAACTGTTTTTT
CDR3 protein: CASRRDRNYEKLFF

J gene: TRBJ1-6
clone size: -
D gene: TRBD1
V gene: TRBV18
CDR3 DNA: TGTGCCAGCTCACCGGCGACAGGGGGCAATTCACCCCTCCACTTT
CDR3 protein: CASSPATGGNSPLHF

J gene: TRBJ1-3
clone size: -
D gene: -
V gene: TRBV6-5
CDR3 DNA: TGTGCCAGCAGACCCGGACAGCCCTCTGGAAACACCATATATTTT
CDR3 protein: CASRPGQPSGNTIYF

J gene: TRBJ2-3
clone size: -
D gene: -
V gene: TRBV4-3
CDR3 DNA: TGCGCCAGCAGCCAAGTGGCACTAGTCGGTACAGATACGCAGTATTTT
CDR3 protein: CASSQVALVGTDTQYF

J gene: TRBJ1-5
clone size: -
D gene: TRBD1
V gene: TRBV6-2/TRBV6-3
CDR3 DNA: TGTGCCAGCAGTTACCCTGGGACAGGGGGTCAGCCCCAGCATTTT
CDR3 protein: CASSYPGTGGQPQHF

J gene: TRBJ1-5
clone size: few
D gene: -
V gene: TRBV6-5
CDR3 DNA: TGTGCCACCGCCAATGTGGGGCAGAGCAATCAGCCCCAGCATTTT
CDR3 protein: CATANVGQSNQPQHF

J gene: TRBJ2-3
clone size: once
D gene: -
V gene: TRBV9
CDR3 DNA: TGTGCCAGCAGCACACAGGGCTGGGATACGCAGTATTTT
CDR3 protein: CASSTQGWDTQYF

J gene: TRBJ2-3
clone size: -
D gene: TRBD2
V gene: TRBV19
CDR3 DNA: TGTGCCAGTACCCAGGGACTAGCTAGCACAGATACGCAGTATTTT
CDR3 protein: CASTQGLASTDTQYF

J gene: TRBJ2-3
clone size: few
D gene: TRBD2
V gene: TRBV7-2
CDR3 DNA: TGTGCCAGCAGCCCCGGGGTAAGCGGGGGGCGTTACACAGATACGCAGTATTTT
CDR3 protein: CASSPGVSGGRYTDTQYF

J gene: TRBJ2-2
clone size: -
D gene: TRBD2
V gene: TRBV7-2
CDR3 DNA: TGTGCCAGCAGCTTAGACCCAGCGGGGGGGCGCGTGGCCGGGGAGCTGTTTTTT
CDR3 protein: CASSLDPAGGRVAGELFF

J gene: TRBJ2-5
clone size: -
D gene: -
V gene: TRBV2
CDR3 DNA: TGTGCCAGCAGTGGCGTGAGGAGAACCCAGTACTTC
CDR3 protein: CASSGVRRTQYF

J gene: TRBJ1-6
clone size: few
D gene: TRBD1
V gene: TRBV14
CDR3 DNA: TGTGCCAGCAGCCCGTGGACAGGGAATTCACCCCTCCACTTT
CDR3 protein: CASSPWTGNSPLHF

J gene: TRBJ2-2
clone size: -
D gene: TRBD2
V gene: TRBV19
CDR3 DNA: TGTGCCAGTAGTATGAGTAGCGGGAGTTCGAGCGGGGAGCTGTTTTTT
CDR3 protein: CASSMSSGSSSGELFF

J gene: TRBJ2-1
clone size: -
D gene: TRBD1
V gene: TRBV18
CDR3 DNA: TGTGCCAGCTCACCCTTGGGACAGGGGATGAGCGGGGGCTCCTACAATGAGCAGTTCTTC
CDR3 protein: CASSPLGQGMSGGSYNEQFF

J gene: TRBJ1-3
clone size: -
D gene: -
V gene: TRBV6-5
CDR3 DNA: TGTGCCAGCAGTTATAGGGGAAAGGGCTCTGGAAACACCATATATTTT
CDR3 protein: CASSYRGKGSGNTIYF

J gene: TRBJ1-6
clone size: few
D gene: -
V gene: TRBV3-1/TRBV3-2
CDR3 DNA: TGTGCCAGCAGCCAAGTTCAGGGTTGGGATTCACCCCTCCACTTT
CDR3 protein: CASSQVQGWDSPLHF

J gene: TRBJ2-5
clone size: -
D gene: -
V gene: TRBV18
CDR3 DNA: TGTGCCAGCTCACCAGGGGGCGCAGAGACCCAGTACTTC
CDR3 protein: CASSPGGAETQYF

J gene: TRBJ1-5
clone size: -
D gene: -
V gene: TRBV6-1
CDR3 DNA: TGTGCCAGCAGTGAGACAGTAGGCAATCAGCCCCAGCATTTT
CDR3 protein: CASSETVGNQPQHF